This TCR beta chain emerged from a study of neurological immune-mediated disorders. Study-wide findings and caveats: Phylogenetic grouping assigned the repertoires of 18 of 34 multiple sclerosis patients to a single related-CDR3 cluster, representing a possible signature.

Unsorted libraries were generated from 2 million PBMCs held at -80 degrees C. Germline V gives CDR1 SGHKS, CDR2 YYEKEE (reference sequence). The CDR3 length is 14 residues. V lost 5 bases and J lost 5; bases outside the gene matches: 8. This clonotype was counted many times. Its matching antigen is unknown. The cDNA was synthesized by 5'RACE incorporating 10-nucleotide random UMIs. TCRdb reprocessed the 5' RACE reads via MiXCR and lists one record per CDR3 protein. The sample lists under 45,000 distinct CDR3 sequences, 3.8% occurring once. The sample comprised PBMCs. This sequence joins TRBV5-5 and TRBJ2-3; TRBD2 aligns across 7 bases. This TCR was sampled from a man younger than 40 with multiple sclerosis. CDR3 nucleotides: TGTGCCAGCAGTCCCGGGGGGATTAGAGATACGCAGTATTTT. Amino acids: CASSPGGIRDTQYF.